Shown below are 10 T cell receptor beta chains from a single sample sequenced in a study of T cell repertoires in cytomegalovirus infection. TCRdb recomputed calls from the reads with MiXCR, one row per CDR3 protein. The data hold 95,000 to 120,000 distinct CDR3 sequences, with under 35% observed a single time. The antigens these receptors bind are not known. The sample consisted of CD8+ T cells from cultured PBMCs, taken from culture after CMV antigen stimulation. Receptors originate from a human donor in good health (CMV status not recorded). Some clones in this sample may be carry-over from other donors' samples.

The CDR3 bases are TGTGCCAGCGCCAGGGACAGGGGTCTCTACGAGCAGTACTTC. As protein: CASARDRGLYEQYF. V and J are TRBV6-5 and TRBJ2-7; TRBD1 agrees at 10 bases. CDR3 size: 14 residues. The ends lost 8 bases at V and 3 bases at J; junction bases unmatched: 7. Germline V gene sequence: CDR1 MNHEY, CDR2 SVGAGI.

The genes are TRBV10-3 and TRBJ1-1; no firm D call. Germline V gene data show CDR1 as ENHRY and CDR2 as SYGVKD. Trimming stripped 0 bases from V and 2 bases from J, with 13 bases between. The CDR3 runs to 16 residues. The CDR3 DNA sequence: TGTGCCATCAGTGAGTCAACACGGCGGGTTAACACTGAAGCTTTCTTT. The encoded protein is CAISESTRRVNTEAFF.

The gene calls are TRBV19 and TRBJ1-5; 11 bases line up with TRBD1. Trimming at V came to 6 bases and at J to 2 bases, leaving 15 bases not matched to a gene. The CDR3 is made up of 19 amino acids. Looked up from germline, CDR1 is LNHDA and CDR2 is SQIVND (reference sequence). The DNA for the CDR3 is TGTGCCAGTAGCAACCCGCTGGACAGGGGGCTCGTTGGCAATCAGCCCCAGCATTTT. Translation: CASSNPLDRGLVGNQPQHF.

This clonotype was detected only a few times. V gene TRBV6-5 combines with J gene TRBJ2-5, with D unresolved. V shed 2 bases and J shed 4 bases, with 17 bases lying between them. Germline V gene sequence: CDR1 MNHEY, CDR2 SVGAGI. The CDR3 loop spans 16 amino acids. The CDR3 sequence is CASSYGFESRGETQYF. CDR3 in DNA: TGTGCCAGCAGTTACGGTTTTGAGAGTCGTGGAGAGACCCAGTACTTC.

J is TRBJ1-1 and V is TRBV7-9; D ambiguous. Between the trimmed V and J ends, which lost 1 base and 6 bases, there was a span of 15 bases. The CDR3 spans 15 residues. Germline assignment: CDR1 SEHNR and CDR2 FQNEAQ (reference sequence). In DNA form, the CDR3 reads TGTGCCAGCAGCTTAGGGAGGGCCCTAACCTCTGAAGCTTTCTTT. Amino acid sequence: CASSLGRALTSEAFF.

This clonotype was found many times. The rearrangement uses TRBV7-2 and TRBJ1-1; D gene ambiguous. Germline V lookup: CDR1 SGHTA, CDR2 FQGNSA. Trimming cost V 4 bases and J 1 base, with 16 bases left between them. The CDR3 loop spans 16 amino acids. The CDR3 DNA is TGTGCCAGCAGCTCCGACTTGATTTCTAGGAACACTGAAGCTTTCTTT. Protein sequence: CASSSDLISRNTEAFF. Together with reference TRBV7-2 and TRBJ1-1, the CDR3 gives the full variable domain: GAGVSQSPSNKVTEKGKDVELRCDPISGHTALYWYRQSLGQGLEFLIYFQGNSAPDKSGLPSDRFSAERTGGSVSTLTIQRTQQEDSAVYLCASSSDLISRNTEAFFGQGTRLTVV.

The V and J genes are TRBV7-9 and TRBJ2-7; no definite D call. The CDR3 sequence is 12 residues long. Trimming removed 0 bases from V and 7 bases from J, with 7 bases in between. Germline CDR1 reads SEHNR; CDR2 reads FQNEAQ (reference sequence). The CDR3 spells CASSLAWMEQYF. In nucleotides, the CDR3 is TGTGCCAGCAGCTTAGCCTGGATGGAGCAGTACTTC.

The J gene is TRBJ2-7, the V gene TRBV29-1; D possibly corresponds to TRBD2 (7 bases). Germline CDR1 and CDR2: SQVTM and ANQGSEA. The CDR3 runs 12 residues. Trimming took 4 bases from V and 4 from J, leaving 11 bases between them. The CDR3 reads CSVVGGAYEQYF. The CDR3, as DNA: TGCAGCGTTGTGGGGGGGGCGTACGAGCAGTACTTC.

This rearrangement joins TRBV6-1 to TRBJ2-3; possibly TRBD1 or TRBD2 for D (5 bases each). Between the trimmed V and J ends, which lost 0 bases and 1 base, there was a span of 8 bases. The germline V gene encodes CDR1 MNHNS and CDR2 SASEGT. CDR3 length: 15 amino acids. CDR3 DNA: TGTGCCAGCAGTGAAGCAGGGGACCGCACAGATACGCAGTATTTT. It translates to CASSEAGDRTDTQYF.

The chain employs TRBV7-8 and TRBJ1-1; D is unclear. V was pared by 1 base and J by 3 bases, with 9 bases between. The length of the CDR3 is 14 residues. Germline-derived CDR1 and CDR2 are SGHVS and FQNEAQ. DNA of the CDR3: TGTGCCAGCAGCTTAGGGTTTAGTGACACTGAAGCTTTCTTT. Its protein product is CASSLGFSDTEAFF.